The rows below give T cell receptor beta chains drawn from one sample of a study of Ad26.COV2.S vaccination and SARS-CoV-2 variants. Method: immunoSEQ multiplex PCR; TCRdb's copy keeps in-frame clones and lacks some. The data hold roughly 500,000 clones, with nearly 90% observed a single time. This specimen was peripheral blood, taken in a trial of Ad26.COV2.S vaccine versus placebo. The source of these receptors is a person aged 18-60 years who received the Ad26.COV2.S COVID-19 vaccine or a placebo. Each CDR3 is given without its conserved first and last residue. The order of the fields is V gene, CDR3 protein.

TRBV7-3 ASSLWAGGGYT
TRBV12-3/TRBV12-4 ASSDGGGYT
TRBV7-2 ASSLDRGLQPQH
TRBV4-2 ASSQFQDRVQPQH
TRBV9 ASSGHRYTDTQY
TRBV29-1 SVAQKLAKNIQY
TRBV2 ASSEVNSSYEQY
TRBV9 ASSVYGSLSGANVLT
TRBV9 ASSVAQGRTYQETQY
TRBV28 ASRGGHLDTEAF
TRBV6-6 ASKNSNQPQH
TRBV5-1 ASSYIPGQGGNEQF
TRBV2 ASSEALLLGTGLLRTYGYT
TRBV2 ASSWVSGNTEAF
TRBV5-1 ASSLGLAGYSYEQY
TRBV10-3 AISQYGGEVGQPQH
TRBV10-3 AISEPGSDTQY
TRBV27 ASRGLTYNEQF
TRBV3-1/TRBV3-2 ASRRLGGSGELF
TRBV29-1 SVARGPTGLSGYT
TRBV7-6 ASSYTGEGGYT
TRBV9 ASSPIGGSGNTEAF
TRBV18 ASSPPGQFMNTEAF
TRBV19 ATRVGGTQY
TRBV7-3 ASSAGTRIEKLF
TRBV28 ASSSSPGQMNTEAF
TRBV7-2 ASSSDWTSGQETQY
TRBV7-2 ASSLYYRDEQY
TRBV29-1 SVGGAREKLF
TRBV2 ASSDQGGAYNEQF
TRBV7-6 ASSRSGPTDTQY
TRBV19 ASSKAEGTGTYEQY
TRBV30 AWSTGGEAF
TRBV6-6 ASSSTGVYTEAF
TRBV5-1 ASSWMGDRDYEQY
TRBV9 ASSVDQGTENGYT
TRBV19 ASSIDGGYYNEQF
TRBV6-2/TRBV6-3 ASSYPPRSGTPYNEQF
TRBV7-2 ASSLVYWGADGYT
TRBV24-1 ATSDVHRGGTGELF
TRBV18 ASSPPSGWTGELF
TRBV20-1 SATGNSPLH
TRBV7-2 ASSTSLRGNTEAF
TRBV6-2/TRBV6-3 ASSYHQGRETQY
TRBV7-8 ASSLARLSTAGANVLT
TRBV5-8 ASSLEDRDEAF
TRBV7-9 ASSSAWQRSYGYT
TRBV11-1 ASSLAAGGSVPYEQY
TRBV7-9 ASGGKNEQF
TRBV6-1 ASSEGGVWVT
TRBV14 ASSQGTGLAYGYT
TRBV5-8 ASSERDRRFIEAF
TRBV30 AWSRTGKNIQY
TRBV19 ASSIRGRLNEQF
TRBV5-1 ASSAGGVSGNTIY
TRBV7-2 ASSLIVSGPGELF
TRBV27 ASSLLGGTEAF
TRBV9 ASSFTGVSSYNEQF
TRBV6-6 ASSYSSGHNTIY
TRBV20-1 SASGYGYT